Given below is one TCR beta chain in context. From germline, CDR1 is GTSNPN and CDR2 SVGIG (reference sequence). Trimming cost V 5 bases and J 4 bases; bases outside gene matches: 17. The CDR3 spans 17 residues. The source of the sample is a study of blood T cell repertoires in COVID-19. Study information: Researchers got acute and convalescent COVID-19 samples from the United States, Italy and Spain. From T cells, B-cell-depleted T cells, or PBMCs came the material, which was cDNA or gDNA.

Participants' own reports of clinical history determined their cohort assignment. Authors' processing steps: For nucleated cells, counts were estimated from reference gene primer amplification. Profiling relied on immunoSEQ multiplex PCR, and the TCRdb table lists in-frame clones only, not all of them. The V and J calls and clone size come from that table; D and trimming were worked out from the DNA. The table includes some 270,000 clones, less than 95% detected once. V gene TRBV30 combines with J gene TRBJ2-7, with 10 bases aligning to TRBD1. Sequenced input: PBMCs or T cells enriched from blood (not recorded which). The TCR originated in a man aged 40-49 years who had been exposed to COVID-19. The CDR3 DNA is TGTGCCTGGGTCCGTGTCCAATCCGGGACAGGGGTGTACGAGCAGTACTTC. This sequence encodes CAWVRVQSGTGVYEQYF.